At least ten counts were recorded for the clone carrying this T cell receptor beta chain. The antigen remains unidentified. The data were taken from a study of T cell responses to AZD1222 COVID-19 vaccine. Overall study results and limits: Donor demographics were predominantly white British with a female majority; clonal diversity may be underestimated. Repertoire samples came only from after the peak T cell response.

Generated by immunoSEQ multiplex PCR, the TCRdb table keeps only in-frame clones and is missing some. In the table there are approximately 90,000 clones, 89% of which are singletons. The CDR3 spans 14 residues. Per the germline V gene, CDR1 is ENHRY and CDR2 is SYGVKD. V was pared by 6 bases and J by 8 bases, with 10 bases of the junction left unmatched. The clonotype comes from an adult who received the AZD1222 COVID-19 vaccine. This rearrangement joins TRBV10-3 to TRBJ1-1; TRBD1 agrees at 9 bases. The material was peripheral blood, obtained 28 days after the second AZD1222 dose. In DNA form, the CDR3 reads TGTGCCATCAGGAACCCGACAGGGGGAGCGGAAGCTTTCTTT. Translating it yields CAIRNPTGGAEAFF.